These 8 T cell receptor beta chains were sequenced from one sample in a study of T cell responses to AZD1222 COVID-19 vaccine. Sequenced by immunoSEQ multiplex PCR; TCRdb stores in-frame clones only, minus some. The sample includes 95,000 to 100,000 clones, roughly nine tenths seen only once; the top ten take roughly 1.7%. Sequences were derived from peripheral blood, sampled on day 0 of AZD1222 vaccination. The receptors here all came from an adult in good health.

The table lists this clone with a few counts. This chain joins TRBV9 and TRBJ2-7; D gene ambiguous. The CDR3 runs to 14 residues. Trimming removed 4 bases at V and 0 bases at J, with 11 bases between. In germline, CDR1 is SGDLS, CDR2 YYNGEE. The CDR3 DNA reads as TGTGCCAGCAGCCCCCGTTTAGGCTCCTACGAGCAGTACTTC. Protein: CASSPRLGSYEQYF. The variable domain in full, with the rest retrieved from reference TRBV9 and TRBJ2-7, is DSGVTQTPKHLITATGQRVTLRCSPRSGDLSVYWYQQSLDQGLQFLIQYYNGEERAKGNILERFSAQQFPDLHSELNLSSLELGDSALYFCASSPRLGSYEQYFGPGTRLTVT.

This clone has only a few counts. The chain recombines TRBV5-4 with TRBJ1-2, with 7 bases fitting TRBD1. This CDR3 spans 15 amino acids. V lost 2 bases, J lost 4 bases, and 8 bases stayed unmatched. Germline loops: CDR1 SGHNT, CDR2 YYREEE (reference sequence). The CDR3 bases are TGTGCCAGCAGCTTCCAGGGGGGAGATGGCTATGGCTACACCTTC. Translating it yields CASSFQGGDGYGYTF. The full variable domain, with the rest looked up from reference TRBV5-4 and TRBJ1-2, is ETGVTQSPTHLIKTRGQQVTLRCSSQSGHNTVSWYQQALGQGPQFIFQYYREEENGRGNFPPRFSGLQFPNYSSELNVNALELDDSALYLCASSFQGGDGYGYTFGSGTRLTVV.

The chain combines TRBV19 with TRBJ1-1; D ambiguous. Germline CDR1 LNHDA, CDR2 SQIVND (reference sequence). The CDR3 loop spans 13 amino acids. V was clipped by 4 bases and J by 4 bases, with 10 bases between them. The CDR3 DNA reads TGTGCCAGTAGTACTCAATATGTCACTGAAGCTTTCTTT. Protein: CASSTQYVTEAFF.

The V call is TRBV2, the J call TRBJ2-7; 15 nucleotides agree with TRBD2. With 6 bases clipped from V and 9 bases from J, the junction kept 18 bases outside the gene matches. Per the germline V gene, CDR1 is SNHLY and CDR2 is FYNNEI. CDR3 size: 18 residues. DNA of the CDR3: TGTGCCAGCAGCCCAGGACTAGCGGGGGGGCTCTTTTATAATCGGCAGTACTTC. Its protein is CASSPGLAGGLFYNRQYF.

CDR3 sequence reads: CASSPSGRGNSPLHF. CDR3 DNA: TGTGCCAGCAGTCCCTCCGGCAGGGGTAATTCACCCCTCCACTTT. The chain joins TRBV25-1 to TRBJ1-6; maybe TRBD1 (6 bases). The CDR3 is 15 amino acids. From germline, CDR1 is MGHDK and CDR2 SYGVNS. The V end was cut by 5 bases, the J end by 6 bases, with 14 bases between.

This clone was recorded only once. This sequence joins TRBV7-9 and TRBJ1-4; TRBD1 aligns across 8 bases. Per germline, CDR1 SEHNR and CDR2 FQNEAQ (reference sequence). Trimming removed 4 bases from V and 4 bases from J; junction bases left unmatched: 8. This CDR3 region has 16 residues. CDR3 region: CASSSSGGSSNEKLFF. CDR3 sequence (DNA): TGTGCCAGCAGCTCCTCAGGGGGCAGTAGTAATGAAAAACTGTTTTTT.

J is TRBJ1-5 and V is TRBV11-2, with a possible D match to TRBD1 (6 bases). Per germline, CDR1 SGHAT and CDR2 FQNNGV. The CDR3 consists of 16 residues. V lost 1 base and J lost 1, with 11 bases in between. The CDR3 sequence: CASSLVGGQSNQPQHF. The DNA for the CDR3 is TGTGCCAGCAGCTTAGTTGGCGGACAGAGCAATCAGCCCCAGCATTTT.

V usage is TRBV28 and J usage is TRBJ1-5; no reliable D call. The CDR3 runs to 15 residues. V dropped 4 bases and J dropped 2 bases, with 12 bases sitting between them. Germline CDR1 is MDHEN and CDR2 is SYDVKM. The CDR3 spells CASSSDIFGNQPQHF. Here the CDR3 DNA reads TGTGCCAGCAGTTCTGACATATTTGGCAATCAGCCCCAGCATTTT.